This T cell receptor beta chain appears in the sequencing data of a study of shared clonotypes between healthy human individuals. All of the donors resided in Nashville, Tennessee, and each was a Caucasian adult. CD45RA+ naive and CD45RA-negative memory subsets were separated from CD4+ cells. This clone was observed once. The V and J ends lost 5 bases and 3 bases, in that order; junction bases with no gene match: 6. This CDR3 region has 14 residues. CDR1 is SGHAT, CDR2 FQDESV, per germline (reference sequence). Deep level was the assay's run setting. The protocol was immunoSEQ multiplex PCR, while the TCRdb copy is restricted to in-frame clones and leaves out a portion. The sample consists of nearly 1 million clones, 76% of them appearing once.

This clonotype was obtained from a man aged 18 to 29 in good health. The sequencing sample was made of memory CD4+ T cells sorted from blood. The sample's subset: CD45RA-negative fraction. The chain is built from TRBV11-1 and TRBJ1-1; 7 bases line up with TRBD1. CDR3 in amino acids: CASSTYRGDTEAFF. CDR3 coding DNA: TGTGCCAGCAGCACTTACAGGGGTGACACTGAAGCTTTCTTT.